This T cell receptor (beta chain) was identified during a study of T cell repertoires in cytomegalovirus infection. Germline CDR1 and CDR2: SQVTM and ANQGSEA. CDR3 length: 12 residues. The V gene lost 5 bases and the J gene lost 7 bases, with 11 bases spanning the gap. Study-level results: CMV-specific HLA-C-restricted TCR beta clonotypes dominated the ex vivo response.

MiXCR, run by TCRdb on the reads, gives a single entry per CDR3 protein. Here the sample spans roughly 230,000 distinct CDR3 sequences, over 15% being singletons. Only a few counts were recorded for this clonotype. Antigen specificity is unknown. The chain carries TRBV29-1 and TRBJ2-2; D uncertain. The TCR sequence derives from a human donor in good health (CMV status not recorded). Some clones in this sample may be carry-over from other donors' samples. Sequencing used CD8+ T cells from PBMCs. This chain's CDR3 is CSVFAYDGELFF. The CDR3 DNA sequence: TGCAGCGTTTTCGCTTACGACGGGGAGCTGTTTTTT.